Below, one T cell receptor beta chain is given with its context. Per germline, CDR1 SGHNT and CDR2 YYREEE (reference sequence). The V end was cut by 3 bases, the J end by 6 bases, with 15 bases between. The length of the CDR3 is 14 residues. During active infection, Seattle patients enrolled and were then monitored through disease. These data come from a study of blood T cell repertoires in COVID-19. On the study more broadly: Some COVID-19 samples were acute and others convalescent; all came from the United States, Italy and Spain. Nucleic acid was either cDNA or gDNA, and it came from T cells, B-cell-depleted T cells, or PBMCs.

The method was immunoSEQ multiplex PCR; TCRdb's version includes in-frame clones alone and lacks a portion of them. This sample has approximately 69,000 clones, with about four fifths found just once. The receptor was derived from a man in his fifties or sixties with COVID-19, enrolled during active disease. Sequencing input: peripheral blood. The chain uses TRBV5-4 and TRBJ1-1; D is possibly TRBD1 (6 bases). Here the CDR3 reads CASSSRTAKPEAFF. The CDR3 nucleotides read TGTGCCAGCAGCTCCCGGACAGCAAAACCTGAAGCTTTCTTT.